A selection of T cell receptor beta chains follows, all from one sample in a study of blood T cells in healthy people across ages. TCRdb ran MiXCR on the 5' RACE reads and lists one entry per CDR3 protein. The data hold approximately 680,000 distinct CDR3 sequences, with 32% observed a single time. The specimen was blood. All receptors derive from a woman of 80 years or more in good health. Each CDR3 is given with its conserved first and last residue. Each record gives: V gene, D gene, clone size, J gene, CDR3 DNA, CDR3 protein. The D gene is left open where the match is weak. Size is stated for part of the rows, as once, few or many counts, or as a class when the clone is expanded.

TRBV5-5	NA	many	TRBJ1-4	TGTGCCAGCAGCCGCGGGACTCTGATTGGGGAAAAACTGTTTTTT	CASSRGTLIGEKLFF
TRBV4-2	TRBD1	many	TRBJ2-1	TGTGCCAGCAGCCAAGATTGGGGGACAGGGATGATTAGGAATGAGCAGTTCTTC	CASSQDWGTGMIRNEQFF
TRBV5-1	NA	many	TRBJ1-1	TGCGCCAGCAGCTTGGTGTCAAGGCCCTCGAACACTGAAGCTTTCTTT	CASSLVSRPSNTEAFF
TRBV2	NA	many	TRBJ1-1	TGTGCCAGCAAGCGGGACGGGAACACTGAAGCTTTCTTT	CASKRDGNTEAFF
TRBV7-2	NA	many	TRBJ2-3	TGTGCCAGCAGCTTTTGGGTTGGAGGCACAGATACGCAGTATTTT	CASSFWVGGTDTQYF
TRBV7-2	NA	few	TRBJ1-6	TGTGCCAGCAGCCCACTAGGGGAGGGCTATTCACCCCTCCACTTT	CASSPLGEGYSPLHF
TRBV9	TRBD1	many	TRBJ2-1	TGTGCCAGCAGCGCCGACAGGGCCCCCTACAATGAGCAGTTCTTC	CASSADRAPYNEQFF
TRBV12-3/TRBV12-4	NA	many	TRBJ2-2	TGTGCCAGCAGTTTAGACAGGGTTCACACCGGGGAGCTGTTTTTT	CASSLDRVHTGELFF
TRBV7-2	TRBD1	many	TRBJ2-7	TGTGCCAGCAGCTTAAGCCCTGGACAGGGCGAGCAGTACTTC	CASSLSPGQGEQYF
TRBV5-1	NA	many	TRBJ2-3	TGCGCCAGCGGAACCCTGAGGGACACACAAGATACGCAGTATTTT	CASGTLRDTQDTQYF
TRBV7-2	NA	NA	TRBJ2-1	TGTGCCAGCAGCTTACAGGGACCGACTCTTGACAATGAGCAGTTCTTC	CASSLQGPTLDNEQFF
TRBV20-1	TRBD1	few	TRBJ1-1	TGCAGTGCTAAGTCGGACAGGGTAAGAAAAGCTTTCTTT	CSAKSDRVRKAFF
TRBV6-5	NA	many	TRBJ2-5	TGTGCCAGCAGGCCGGGACTCGAAGAGACCCAGTACTTC	CASRPGLEETQYF
TRBV20-1	TRBD2	NA	TRBJ2-3	TGCAGTGCTAGAGGGTTCCCTAGCGGAGCAACTAGCACAGATACGCAGTATTTT	CSARGFPSGATSTDTQYF